Following are 10 T cell receptor beta chains from one sample sequenced in a study of response to subunit inactivated influenza vaccine. TCRdb itself ran the RT-PCR reads through MiXCR, one entry per CDR3 protein. The sample shows hundreds of thousands of distinct CDR3 sequences, roughly 23% of them seen only once. This specimen was CD4+ T cells sorted from PBMCs, taken 5 days after vaccination. Every receptor here comes from a man aged 45 to 65 who received an inactivated influenza vaccine.

The rearrangement links TRBV11-1 to TRBJ2-7; D may match TRBD1 or TRBD2 (7 bases each). The V end was cut by 5 bases, the J end by 1 base, with 15 bases between. The CDR3 totals 15 residues. The germline gives CDR1 SGHAT, CDR2 FQDESV (reference sequence). This CDR3 reads CASSPKQGGSYEQYF. The CDR3 DNA reads as TGTGCCAGCAGCCCTAAGCAGGGGGGGTCCTACGAGCAGTACTTC.

This clonotype has a handful of counts. The chain has TRBV12-3 or TRBV12-4 and TRBJ2-5; D remains ambiguous. V lost 6 bases and J 5 bases, leaving 22 bases between the germline ends. This CDR3 contains 16 residues. CDR3 nucleotides: TGTGCCAGCAGACGAACCGAGTGGGAAGCAGAGGAGACCCAGTACTTC. This gives the protein CASRRTEWEAEETQYF.

The chain joins TRBV20-1 to TRBJ2-1; the D gene is possibly TRBD2 (6 bases). CDR3 length equals 12 residues. V was clipped by 3 bases and J by 4 bases, with 7 bases between them. Germline values: CDR1 DFQATT, CDR2 SNEGSKA (reference sequence). DNA for the CDR3: TGCAGTGCTAGGGAGGGGTACAATGAGCAGTTCTTC. It is translated as CSAREGYNEQFF.

Note on this clonotype: A much larger clonotype is one base distant, so this may be a read error. The chain combines TRBV10-3 with TRBJ2-3; D tentatively reads TRBD1 or TRBD2 (6 bases each). V lost 7 bases, J lost 6 bases, and 17 bases lay in between. This CDR3 spans 14 amino acids. Germline V CDR1 and CDR2: ENHRY, SYGVKD. The CDR3 sequence: CAIIDGGSGDTQYF. CDR3 nucleotide sequence: TGTGCCATCATTGACGGGGGCTCAGGGGATACGCAGTATTTT.

This rearrangement joins TRBV7-9 to TRBJ2-1; D possibly uses TRBD1 or TRBD2 (6 bases each). Germline-derived CDR1 and CDR2 are SEHNR and FQNEAQ (reference sequence). This CDR3 has 17 amino acids. V was trimmed by 1 base and J by 8 bases, leaving 21 bases between them. The CDR3 nucleotides are TGTGCCAGCAGCTTAGGAGGGGGTAGCGGATATGATTATGAGCAGTTCTTC. Translated, it gives CASSLGGGSGYDYEQFF.

The chain is built from TRBV7-9 and TRBJ2-1; the D is unclear. Germline CDR1 and CDR2: SEHNR and FQNEAQ (reference sequence). The length of the CDR3 is 14 residues. The V and J ends lost 5 bases and 0 bases respectively, with 8 bases between them. The CDR3 DNA reads TGTGCCAGCAGCCCCCTGGGCTCCTACAATGAGCAGTTCTTC. As protein: CASSPLGSYNEQFF.

This clonotype has more than one count but fewer than ten. The chain has TRBV12-3 or TRBV12-4 and TRBJ2-3, with D perhaps matching TRBD2 (5 bases). CDR3 length: 17 residues. Between the trimmed V and J ends, which lost 2 bases and 0 bases, there was a span of 15 bases. CDR3 protein: CASSLFGGNPSTDTQYF. DNA of the CDR3: TGTGCCAGCAGTTTATTTGGAGGCAACCCTAGCACAGATACGCAGTATTTT.

This clonotype came up many times. This chain connects TRBV7-9 to TRBJ1-6; 7 bases are shared with TRBD1. The germline V gene encodes CDR1 SEHNR and CDR2 FQNEAQ (reference sequence). With 6 bases clipped from V and 7 bases from J, the junction kept 12 bases outside the gene matches. This CDR3 is built from 16 residues. The CDR3 region is CASSPGTDLWNSPLHF. In DNA, the CDR3 is TGTGCCAGCAGTCCAGGGACAGACCTATGGAATTCACCCCTCCACTTT.

This clonotype has just a few counts. At one end, the junction sequence differs from germline, possibly due to a read error. The V gene is TRBV10-3, the J gene TRBJ2-7, with D perhaps TRBD1 (6 bases). CDR3 size: 15 residues. Per the germline V gene, CDR1 is ENHRY and CDR2 is SYGVKD. The CDR3 loop is CPISEGAGAAYEQYF. The CDR3 bases are TGTCCCATCAGTGAGGGTGCAGGGGCGGCCTACGAGCAGTACTTC.

The chain employs TRBV4-1 and TRBJ2-2; no firm D call. The CDR3 runs to 15 residues. Germline assignment: CDR1 MGHRA and CDR2 YSYEKL. Between the trimmed V and J ends, which lost 3 bases and 2 bases, there was a span of 10 bases. Written as DNA, the CDR3 is TGCGCCAGCAGCCACCAAAGCAAAAACACCGGGGAGCTGTTTTTT. It is translated as CASSHQSKNTGELFF.